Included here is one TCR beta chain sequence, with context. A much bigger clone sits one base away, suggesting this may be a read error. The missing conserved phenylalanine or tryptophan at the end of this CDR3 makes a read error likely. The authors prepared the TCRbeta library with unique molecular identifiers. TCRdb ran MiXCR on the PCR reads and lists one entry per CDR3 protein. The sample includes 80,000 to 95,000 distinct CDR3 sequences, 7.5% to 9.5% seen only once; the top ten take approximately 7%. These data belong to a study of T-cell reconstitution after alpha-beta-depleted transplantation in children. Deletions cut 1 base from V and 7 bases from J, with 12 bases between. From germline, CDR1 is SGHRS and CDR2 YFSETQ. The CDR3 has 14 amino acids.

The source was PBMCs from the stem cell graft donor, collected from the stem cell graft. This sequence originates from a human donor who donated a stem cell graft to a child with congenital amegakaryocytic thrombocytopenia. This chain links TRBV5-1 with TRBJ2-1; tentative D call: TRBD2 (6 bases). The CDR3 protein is CASSLIAAKNEQFL. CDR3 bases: TGCGCCAGCAGCTTGATAGCGGCAAAGAATGAGCAGTTCCTC.